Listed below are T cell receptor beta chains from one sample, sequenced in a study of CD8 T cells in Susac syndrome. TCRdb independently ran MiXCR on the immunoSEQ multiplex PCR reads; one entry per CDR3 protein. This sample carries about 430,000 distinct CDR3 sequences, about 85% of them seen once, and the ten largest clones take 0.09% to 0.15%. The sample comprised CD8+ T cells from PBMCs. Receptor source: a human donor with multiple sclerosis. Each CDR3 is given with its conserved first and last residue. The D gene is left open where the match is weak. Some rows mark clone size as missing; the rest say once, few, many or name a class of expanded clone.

CDR3 DNA: TGTGCCAGCAGTTATGGGGCCAACTATGGCTACACCTTC
CDR3 protein: CASSYGANYGYTF
J gene: TRBJ1-2
clone size: -
V gene: TRBV5-6
D gene: -

CDR3 DNA: TGTGCCAGCATGGGAACTAGCGGGAGGGGGTACGAGCAGTACTTC
CDR3 protein: CASMGTSGRGYEQYF
J gene: TRBJ2-7
clone size: -
V gene: TRBV27
D gene: TRBD2

CDR3 DNA: TGTGCCAGCAGCCCGGGAGGGGTGACCTACGAGCAGTACTTC
CDR3 protein: CASSPGGVTYEQYF
J gene: TRBJ2-7
clone size: -
V gene: TRBV7-8
D gene: TRBD2

CDR3 DNA: TGTGCCAGCAGTGTCCGGGACAGCTATGGCTACACCTTC
CDR3 protein: CASSVRDSYGYTF
J gene: TRBJ1-2
clone size: -
V gene: TRBV6-5
D gene: TRBD1

CDR3 DNA: TGTGCCAGCAGTTTAAGGGGACAGCGATACGAGCAGTACTTC
CDR3 protein: CASSLRGQRYEQYF
J gene: TRBJ2-7
clone size: once
V gene: TRBV27
D gene: TRBD1

CDR3 DNA: TGTGCCAGCAGTTACCCGCGGGGGAAAGCTCCTACTTCTAGAGAGCAGTACTTC
CDR3 protein: CASSYPRGKAPTSREQYF
J gene: TRBJ2-7
clone size: -
V gene: TRBV6-5
D gene: TRBD2

CDR3 DNA: TGTGCCAGCAGCCGCTTTCCGGATGGCTACACCTTC
CDR3 protein: CASSRFPDGYTF
J gene: TRBJ1-2
clone size: -
V gene: TRBV12-3/TRBV12-4
D gene: -

CDR3 DNA: TGCAGCGTTGAAACAGGGGAGGATCAGCCCCAGCATTTT
CDR3 protein: CSVETGEDQPQHF
J gene: TRBJ1-5
clone size: -
V gene: TRBV29-1
D gene: TRBD1

CDR3 DNA: TGCGCCAGCAGCTTGGCTCTAGCGGGAGACTACAATGAGCAGTTCTTC
CDR3 protein: CASSLALAGDYNEQFF
J gene: TRBJ2-1
clone size: -
V gene: TRBV5-1
D gene: TRBD2

CDR3 DNA: TGTGCCAGCAGCGTAGAAGCGAACACTGAAGCTTTCTTT
CDR3 protein: CASSVEANTEAFF
J gene: TRBJ1-1
clone size: -
V gene: TRBV9
D gene: -

CDR3 DNA: TGCGCCAGCAGCCAAGCTTGGGGGGGTAGGGCCAAAAACATTCAGTACTTC
CDR3 protein: CASSQAWGGRAKNIQYF
J gene: TRBJ2-4
clone size: -
V gene: TRBV4-1
D gene: TRBD2

CDR3 DNA: TGTGCCAGCAGCCTCTTCCCGACAGGGGGCTCTGGAAACACCATATATTTT
CDR3 protein: CASSLFPTGGSGNTIYF
J gene: TRBJ1-3
clone size: -
V gene: TRBV3-1
D gene: TRBD1

CDR3 DNA: TGTGCCAGCACCAGTACTCACACTGAAGCTTTCTTT
CDR3 protein: CASTSTHTEAFF
J gene: TRBJ1-1
clone size: -
V gene: TRBV7-9
D gene: -

CDR3 DNA: TGTGCCAGCAGCCAAGATACTAGCTCCTACTACGAGCAGTACTTC
CDR3 protein: CASSQDTSSYYEQYF
J gene: TRBJ2-7
clone size: few
V gene: TRBV14
D gene: -

CDR3 DNA: TGTGCCAGCAGTTTAACAGAGGCCGGGGAGCTGTTTTTT
CDR3 protein: CASSLTEAGELFF
J gene: TRBJ2-2
clone size: -
V gene: TRBV27
D gene: -

CDR3 DNA: TGTGCCAGCAGCTTCTGGACAGGGCCTTCGAATATGAACACTGAAGCTTTCTTT
CDR3 protein: CASSFWTGPSNMNTEAFF
J gene: TRBJ1-1
clone size: -
V gene: TRBV11-2
D gene: TRBD1

CDR3 DNA: TGTGCCAGCAGCTTGGGGGACAGGGTTCAAGGGAACACTGAAGCTTTCTTT
CDR3 protein: CASSLGDRVQGNTEAFF
J gene: TRBJ1-1
clone size: -
V gene: TRBV5-6
D gene: TRBD1

CDR3 DNA: TGTGCCAGCAGCCCCGTGGGGACGGGACTCGAGCAGTACTTC
CDR3 protein: CASSPVGTGLEQYF
J gene: TRBJ2-7
clone size: few
V gene: TRBV5-6
D gene: -

CDR3 DNA: TGTGCCAGTCGGGATTGGGGCGCCGGGGCCAACGTCCTGACTTTC
CDR3 protein: CASRDWGAGANVLTF
J gene: TRBJ2-6
clone size: -
V gene: TRBV7-9
D gene: -

CDR3 DNA: TGTGCCAGCAGCTTTCCAGGGCACACTGAAGCTTTCTTT
CDR3 protein: CASSFPGHTEAFF
J gene: TRBJ1-1
clone size: -
V gene: TRBV27
D gene: -

CDR3 DNA: TGCAGTGCTAGAGCGGGCGGCTCCTACGAGCAGTACTTC
CDR3 protein: CSARAGGSYEQYF
J gene: TRBJ2-7
clone size: -
V gene: TRBV20-1
D gene: -

CDR3 DNA: TGTGCCAGCAGTCCTCAGACGGGGCCCTACGAGCAGTACTTC
CDR3 protein: CASSPQTGPYEQYF
J gene: TRBJ2-7
clone size: -
V gene: TRBV6-1
D gene: -

CDR3 DNA: TGTGCCACCGGTGGGGAGGAAAATGAGCAGTTCTTC
CDR3 protein: CATGGEENEQFF
J gene: TRBJ2-1
clone size: -
V gene: TRBV24-1
D gene: -

CDR3 DNA: TGTGCCAGTAGTACCCGACTAGCACCCCAAGAGACCCAGTACTTC
CDR3 protein: CASSTRLAPQETQYF
J gene: TRBJ2-5
clone size: -
V gene: TRBV19
D gene: TRBD2

CDR3 DNA: TGTGCCAGCAGTTCTATCTCAGGGGAGCCCCAGCATTTT
CDR3 protein: CASSSISGEPQHF
J gene: TRBJ1-5
clone size: -
V gene: TRBV27
D gene: -

CDR3 DNA: TGTGCCAGCATCTTAGCGGGCAAGGACAGGCGATTCTTCTATGGCTACACCTTC
CDR3 protein: CASILAGKDRRFFYGYTF
J gene: TRBJ1-2
clone size: -
V gene: TRBV7-2
D gene: TRBD1

CDR3 DNA: TGTGCCAGCAGCTTAATTACTAGCGGGAGTACCAATGAGCAGTTCTTC
CDR3 protein: CASSLITSGSTNEQFF
J gene: TRBJ2-1
clone size: -
V gene: TRBV7-2
D gene: TRBD2

CDR3 DNA: TGTGCCAGCAGACGTCCTTGGGGCTCACACACTGAAGCTTTCTTT
CDR3 protein: CASRRPWGSHTEAFF
J gene: TRBJ1-1
clone size: -
V gene: TRBV28
D gene: -

CDR3 DNA: TGTGCCATCAGTGACGTCGCGGGACAGGGACCCCTTTCTAACTATGGCTACACCTTC
CDR3 protein: CAISDVAGQGPLSNYGYTF
J gene: TRBJ1-2
clone size: -
V gene: TRBV10-3
D gene: TRBD1

CDR3 DNA: TGTGCCAGCAGCCTGACCGGGACAGCAGGGGTGAACACTGAAGCTTTCTTT
CDR3 protein: CASSLTGTAGVNTEAFF
J gene: TRBJ1-1
clone size: -
V gene: TRBV6-1
D gene: TRBD1

CDR3 DNA: TGTGCCAGCAGTGTGTTCCTCGAAAAACTGTTTTTT
CDR3 protein: CASSVFLEKLFF
J gene: TRBJ1-4
clone size: few
V gene: TRBV6-1
D gene: -

CDR3 DNA: TGCGCCAGCAGACCCGGGGGCCCCTACGAGCAGTACTTC
CDR3 protein: CASRPGGPYEQYF
J gene: TRBJ2-7
clone size: few
V gene: TRBV5-1
D gene: -

CDR3 DNA: TGCAGTGCTAGGGTTCCGAACACCGGGGAGCTGTTTTTT
CDR3 protein: CSARVPNTGELFF
J gene: TRBJ2-2
clone size: -
V gene: TRBV20-1
D gene: -

CDR3 DNA: TGCGCCAGCAGCCAAGAACAAGGGGGCGGTTTCGGCTACACCTTC
CDR3 protein: CASSQEQGGGFGYTF
J gene: TRBJ1-2
clone size: -
V gene: TRBV4-1
D gene: TRBD1

CDR3 DNA: TGTGCCAGCACTTATTCCTACGAGCAGTACTTC
CDR3 protein: CASTYSYEQYF
J gene: TRBJ2-7
clone size: -
V gene: TRBV2
D gene: -

CDR3 DNA: TGTGCCAGCAGCCCTATGTACAGGGGATTCACTGAAGCTTTCTTT
CDR3 protein: CASSPMYRGFTEAFF
J gene: TRBJ1-1
clone size: -
V gene: TRBV7-9
D gene: TRBD1

CDR3 DNA: TGCAGCGTTGAGACAGTTTTAACAGATACGCAGTATTTT
CDR3 protein: CSVETVLTDTQYF
J gene: TRBJ2-3
clone size: -
V gene: TRBV29-1
D gene: -

CDR3 DNA: TGTGCCAGCAGCTCAGGGCCGAATTCACCCCTCCACTTT
CDR3 protein: CASSSGPNSPLHF
J gene: TRBJ1-6
clone size: -
V gene: TRBV5-5
D gene: -

CDR3 DNA: TGTGCCAGCAGCTTAGTTGGAAATGAGCAGTTCTTC
CDR3 protein: CASSLVGNEQFF
J gene: TRBJ2-1
clone size: many
V gene: TRBV12-3/TRBV12-4
D gene: -

CDR3 DNA: TGTGCCAGCAGTTTATTAGGACAGCGCACCTACGAGCAGTACTTC
CDR3 protein: CASSLLGQRTYEQYF
J gene: TRBJ2-7
clone size: -
V gene: TRBV27
D gene: -

CDR3 DNA: TGTGCCAGCAGTTCTACAGGGGGCTGGTACAATGAGCAGTTCTTC
CDR3 protein: CASSSTGGWYNEQFF
J gene: TRBJ2-1
clone size: -
V gene: TRBV12-3/TRBV12-4
D gene: TRBD1

CDR3 DNA: TGTGCCAGTAGTATACAGGTCTCTGGGGCCAACGTCCTGACTTTC
CDR3 protein: CASSIQVSGANVLTF
J gene: TRBJ2-6
clone size: once
V gene: TRBV19
D gene: -

CDR3 DNA: TGTGCCAGCAGTTTCGAGGGGGACAATCAGCCCCAGCATTTT
CDR3 protein: CASSFEGDNQPQHF
J gene: TRBJ1-5
clone size: -
V gene: TRBV27
D gene: -

CDR3 DNA: TGCGCCAGCAGCCAAGATGAAGCCGGTGAGCAGTTCTTC
CDR3 protein: CASSQDEAGEQFF
J gene: TRBJ2-1
clone size: -
V gene: TRBV4-1
D gene: -

CDR3 DNA: TGTGCCAGCAGTGAAGACCACCGGCAGGATAATGAAAAACTGTTTTTT
CDR3 protein: CASSEDHRQDNEKLFF
J gene: TRBJ1-4
clone size: -
V gene: TRBV6-1
D gene: -

CDR3 DNA: TGCGCCAGCAGCCAAGAGTTCCAGACAGGGGTTTATGGCTACACCTTC
CDR3 protein: CASSQEFQTGVYGYTF
J gene: TRBJ1-2
clone size: -
V gene: TRBV4-1
D gene: TRBD1